The 22 T cell receptor beta chains below come from one sample, sequenced in a study of blood T cells in healthy people across ages. A second roughly 6 to 11 cycle PCR used barcoded and J-beta primers. TCRdb re-called the 5' RACE reads through MiXCR, storing one row per CDR3 protein. Of roughly 680,000 distinct CDR3 sequences listed, approximately 21% are singletons. Sequencing used blood. The receptors stem from a man between 65 and 85 years old in good health.

This clonotype was recorded a few times. The genes are TRBV20-1 and TRBJ2-5; tentatively, D is TRBD2 (6 bases). The CDR3 is 15 residues long. V was pared by 3 bases and J by 2 bases, with 16 bases between. In germline, CDR1 is DFQATT, CDR2 SNEGSKA (reference sequence). For the CDR3, the DNA is TGCAGTGCTAGCCCCTTCTCGCGGGGTCAAGAGACCCAGTACTTC. It translates to CSASPFSRGQETQYF.

This clonotype turned up a few times. The chain combines TRBV3-1 with TRBJ2-7, with 8 bases aligning to TRBD1. The trim removed 4 bases at V and 3 bases at J, leaving 11 bases unmatched. This CDR3 region has 16 residues. The V gene's germline CDR1 is LGHDT and CDR2 YNNKEL (reference sequence). CDR3 protein: CASSLRDRKKGYEQYF. The CDR3 coding sequence is TGTGCCAGCAGCCTGCGGGACAGGAAAAAGGGCTACGAGCAGTACTTC.

This clonotype has a handful of counts. V gene TRBV20-1 combines with J gene TRBJ1-1; no definite D call. The V and J ends lost 5 bases and 5 bases respectively, with 9 bases between them. There are 11 residues in the CDR3. From germline, CDR1 is DFQATT and CDR2 SNEGSKA (reference sequence). The CDR3 loop reads CSAFDVTEAFF. The CDR3 nucleotides are TGCAGTGCTTTTGACGTAACTGAAGCTTTCTTT.

The CDR3 loop is CASSFGGGSYEQYV. The CDR3, as DNA: TGTGCCAGCAGCTTTGGGGGAGGATCCTACGAGCAGTACGTC. This sequence joins TRBV7-2 and TRBJ2-7; TRBD2 might be the D (6 bases). Trimming removed 3 bases at V and 1 base at J, with 10 bases between. The CDR3 extends over 14 amino acids. Looked up from germline, CDR1 is SGHTA and CDR2 is FQGNSA.

This clonotype was counted a few times. The chain couples TRBV20-1 to TRBJ2-3; perhaps TRBD2 as D (6 bases). Germline V gene lookup returns CDR1 DFQATT and CDR2 SNEGSKA (reference sequence). Deletions cut 3 bases from V and 2 bases from J, with 21 bases between. CDR3 length: 17 amino acids. CDR3 in amino acids: CSASSGWGAGNTDTQYF. The CDR3 DNA follows: TGCAGTGCTAGCTCCGGGTGGGGCGCGGGGAACACAGATACGCAGTATTTT.

The V and J genes are TRBV5-1 and TRBJ2-5; D may be TRBD1 or TRBD2 (5 bases each). Germline CDR1 reads SGHRS; CDR2 reads YFSETQ. The CDR3 consists of 14 residues. V dropped 4 bases and J dropped 9 bases, with 19 bases sitting between them. CDR3 coding DNA: TGCGCCAGCAGCGACGCACAGGCCCCGGAGGCCCAGTACTTC. It codes for CASSDAQAPEAQYF.

Of note for this clonotype: At one end the junction does not follow the germline gene, possibly because of a read error. DNA for the CDR3: TGCGCCAGCAGCCAAGATCAGGTGGGGACTAGCTGGGCCTACGGGCAGTACTTC. This sequence encodes CASSQDQVGTSWAYGQYF. This chain uses TRBV4-1 with TRBJ2-7, with TRBD2 identical over 9 bases. There are 18 residues in the CDR3. CDR1 and CDR2 (germline): MGHRA, YSYEKL.

This chain links TRBV3-1 with TRBJ1-4; 7 bases are a match to TRBD1. Germline loops: CDR1 LGHDT, CDR2 YNNKEL (reference sequence). J gave up 7 bases and V 2 bases, and 7 bases lay outside the gene matches. The CDR3 has 15 residues. The CDR3, as DNA: TGTGCCAGCAGCCAATTTGACAGGGTTAGTGAAAAACTGTTTTTT. This encodes CASSQFDRVSEKLFF.

This clonotype was seen once. The chain has TRBV7-2 and TRBJ1-3; unclear D gene. Deletions cut 1 base from V and 6 bases from J, with 13 bases between. Per the germline V gene, CDR1 is SGHTA and CDR2 is FQGNSA. This CDR3 has 15 amino acids. The CDR3 here is CASSLDNVQANTIYF. The CDR3 DNA sequence: TGTGCCAGCAGCTTAGATAACGTCCAAGCAAACACCATATATTTT.

This clonotype was seen more than once but under ten times. V is TRBV12-3 or TRBV12-4 and J is TRBJ1-2; D is perhaps TRBD1 (6 bases). The V end was cut by 10 bases, the J end by 6 bases, with 15 bases between. This CDR3 has 12 amino acids. The DNA of the CDR3 is TGTGCCACCGCGGACAGAACGGATGGCTACACCTTC. Its protein product is CATADRTDGYTF.

V gene TRBV9 combines with J gene TRBJ1-3; 7 positions match TRBD1. Germline V gene data show CDR1 as SGDLS and CDR2 as YYNGEE. V shed 3 bases, J shed 0 bases, and the junction held 3 bases outside the gene matches. The CDR3 runs to 15 residues. The chain's CDR3 is CASSGRDSSGNTIYF. As DNA, the CDR3 is TGTGCCAGCAGCGGGAGGGACAGCTCTGGAAACACCATATATTTT. Combining the CDR3 with reference TRBV9 and TRBJ1-3 gives the whole variable domain DSGVTQTPKHLITATGQRVTLRCSPRSGDLSVYWYQQSLDQGLQFLIQYYNGEERAKGNILERFSAQQFPDLHSELNLSSLELGDSALYFCASSGRDSSGNTIYFGEGSWLTVV.

V is TRBV24-1 and J is TRBJ2-5; the D is unclear. Trimming cost V 3 bases and J 4 bases, with 8 bases left between them. This CDR3 has 13 amino acids. Germline loops: CDR1 KGHDR, CDR2 SFDVKD. The chain's CDR3 is CATSDPKRETQYF. Here the CDR3 DNA reads TGTGCCACCAGTGATCCTAAAAGAGAGACCCAGTACTTC.

This chain joins TRBV10-3 and TRBJ2-7; 7 nucleotides match TRBD1. The ends lost 5 bases at V and 7 bases at J; junction bases unmatched: 11. The CDR3 runs to 14 residues. From germline, CDR1 is ENHRY and CDR2 SYGVKD. The CDR3 DNA reads as TGTGCCATCAGTTGGGACAGAGAAGGCAGGGAGCAGTACTTC. Translating gives CAISWDREGREQYF.

The chain joins TRBV3-1 to TRBJ2-7; D may be TRBD1 or TRBD2 (5 bases each). With the DNA end fitting TRBJ2-1 better, the J assignment may be wrong. CDR1 and CDR2 (germline): LGHDT, YNNKEL (reference sequence). The CDR3 length is 15 residues. In nucleotides, the CDR3 is TGTGCCAGCAGCCAAGACCCCCCTGAGGGGAATGAGCAGTTCTTC. Its translation: CASSQDPPEGNEQFF.

V is TRBV5-1 and J is TRBJ1-2; a possible D gene is TRBD1 (5 bases). The CDR3 runs 14 residues. Looked up from germline, CDR1 is SGHRS and CDR2 is YFSETQ. V dropped 4 bases and J dropped 3 bases, with 13 bases sitting between them. The CDR3 sequence is CASSQGLGHYGYTF. The CDR3 DNA is TGCGCCAGCAGCCAGGGCCTGGGCCACTATGGCTACACCTTC.

The count of this clonotype is one. The chain employs TRBV20-1 and TRBJ1-1, with 8 bases that match TRBD1. Germline V gene sequence: CDR1 DFQATT, CDR2 SNEGSKA (reference sequence). This CDR3 contains 14 residues. The V and J ends lost 2 bases and 5 bases, in that order; junction bases with no gene match: 7. The CDR3, as DNA: TGCAGTGCTAGATTCCCCACAGGGGGAACTGAAGCTTTCTTT. The encoded protein is CSARFPTGGTEAFF.

The chain links TRBV2 to TRBJ2-7; D is unclear. Germline loops: CDR1 SNHLY, CDR2 FYNNEI. The CDR3 contains 11 residues. V shed 5 bases and J shed 6 bases, with 8 bases lying between them. Here the CDR3 DNA reads TGTGCCAGCAGTTTCAGGTCCGAGCAGTACTTC. Its protein is CASSFRSEQYF.

This rearrangement joins TRBV20-1 to TRBJ1-1, with 9 bases matching TRBD1. Looked up from germline, CDR1 is DFQATT and CDR2 is SNEGSKA (reference sequence). The CDR3 loop spans 13 amino acids. With V trimmed by 1 base and J by 3 bases, 0 bases remained unmatched. In DNA, the CDR3 is TGCAGTGCTAGAGGGGACAGGGACACTGAAGCTTTCTTT. Protein product: CSARGDRDTEAFF.

The CDR3 sequence: CASFRGQGQPQHF. CDR3 nucleotide sequence: TGTGCCAGCTTCAGGGGGCAGGGTCAGCCCCAGCATTTT. The V gene is TRBV14, the J gene TRBJ1-5, with 8 bases aligning to TRBD1. The CDR3 runs to 13 residues. The germline V gene has CDR1 SGHDN and CDR2 FVKESK. Germline trimming cut 8 bases from V and 6 bases from J; bases unmatched to any gene: 6.

The chain couples TRBV12-3 or TRBV12-4 to TRBJ2-7; weak D call: TRBD1 (6 bases). The V and J ends lost 8 bases and 5 bases respectively, with 19 bases between them. CDR3 size: 14 residues. The CDR3 loop is CASGTGIMRNEQYF. The DNA of the CDR3 is TGTGCCAGCGGTACAGGGATTATGAGGAACGAGCAGTACTTC.

This rearrangement joins TRBV3-1 to TRBJ1-3, with D maybe TRBD1 (6 bases). The CDR3 contains 15 residues. Trimming cost V 1 base and J 1 base, with 8 bases left between them. Per germline, CDR1 LGHDT and CDR2 YNNKEL (reference sequence). The CDR3 bases are TGTGCCAGCAGCCAAGTCAGGGGTTCTGGAAACACCATATATTTT. This encodes CASSQVRGSGNTIYF.

V usage is TRBV19 and J usage is TRBJ1-5; D is possibly TRBD1 (6 bases). CDR1 and CDR2 from the germline V gene are LNHDA and SQIVND (reference sequence). Deletions cut 3 bases from V and 7 bases from J, with 10 bases between. CDR3 length: 13 residues. CDR3 loop: CASSMTGGQPQHF. In DNA form, the CDR3 reads TGTGCCAGTAGTATGACAGGCGGCCAGCCCCAGCATTTT. Variable domain in full (rest from reference TRBV19 and TRBJ1-5): DGGITQSPKYLFRKEGQNVTLSCEQNLNHDAMYWYRQDPGQGLRLIYYSQIVNDFQKGDIAEGYSVSREKKESFPLTVTSAQKNPTAFYLCASSMTGGQPQHFGDGTRLSIL.